Detailed here is one TCR beta chain. V lost 6 bases, J lost 1 base, and 15 bases lay in between. Germline V gene data show CDR1 as SNHLY and CDR2 as FYNNEI. The CDR3 is 15 residues long. Repertoires were generated with immunoSEQ multiplex PCR, while TCRdb's copy carries only in-frame clones and drops some. The profile covers several thousand clones, with 62% appearing a single time and less than 6% taken by the ten largest. This specimen belongs to a study of tumour-infiltrating T cells in Burkitt lymphoma. The TCR was taken from a human donor with diffuse large B-cell lymphoma. The chain is built from TRBV2 and TRBJ1-2; D is possibly TRBD1 (5 bases). The sequenced sample was tumor tissue. CDR3 nucleotides: TGTGCCAGCAGGGGGGACGACTTCGTTAACTATGGCTACACCTTC. Translated, it gives CASRGDDFVNYGYTF.